These 9 T cell receptor beta chains were all obtained from the same sample, sequenced in a study of Graves' ophthalmopathy and Graves' hyperthyroidism. RNA transcripts provided the template for amplifying TCR beta CDR3 regions. The first round was an RT-PCR with HTBI primers, and the second round was a multiplex PCR. One entry per CDR3 protein results from TCRdb running MiXCR on the multiplex PCR reads. This sample has hundreds of thousands of distinct CDR3 sequences, with approximately 22% found just once. The sample was peripheral blood. The receptors come from a woman between 18 and 29 years old with stable Graves' hyperthyroidism. Some clones in this sample may be carry-over from other donors' samples.

The rearrangement uses TRBV19 and TRBJ1-1; TRBD1 matches at 7 bases. This CDR3 has 15 residues. The germline gives CDR1 LNHDA, CDR2 SQIVND (reference sequence). Trimming took 8 bases from V and 0 from J; bases not matched to a gene: 9. CDR3 loop: CASARQGPMNTEAFF. Here the CDR3 DNA reads TGTGCCAGTGCCCGACAGGGACCCATGAACACTGAAGCTTTCTTT.

In its sample, this clonotype was seen many times. V gene TRBV6-1 combines with J gene TRBJ1-1; no firm D call. Germline CDR1 is MNHNS and CDR2 is SASEGT. Trimming left V 3 bases short and J 1 base short, with 9 bases between. The CDR3 is made up of 14 amino acids. CDR3 DNA: TGTGCCAGCAGTGACAACACCGCGAACACTGAAGCTTTCTTT. Translation gives CASSDNTANTEAFF.

This clonotype was observed at least ten times. This sequence joins TRBV7-8 and TRBJ2-2; no reliable D call. The CDR3 sequence is 16 residues long. The ends were cut back, 5 bases at V and 3 bases at J, with 16 bases in the middle. Germline CDR1 is SGHVS and CDR2 is FQNEAQ. CDR3 protein: CASSAYVVVYTGELFF. In DNA form, the CDR3 reads TGTGCCAGCAGCGCATATGTTGTGGTCTACACCGGGGAGCTGTTTTTT.

There are many counts of this clonotype. The V and J genes are TRBV24-1 and TRBJ2-7; possible D gene TRBD1, 6 bases. Germline CDR1 and CDR2: KGHDR and SFDVKD. The CDR3 spans 15 residues. V was shortened by 4 bases and J by 5 bases, with 17 bases between the two germline ends. In nucleotides, the CDR3 is TGTGCCACCAGTGACCCCACAGGGTCCGGCGACGAGCAGTACTTC. Translating gives CATSDPTGSGDEQYF.

This chain connects TRBV6-5 to TRBJ2-5, with 9 bases that match TRBD2. Germline values: CDR1 MNHEY, CDR2 SVGAGI. This CDR3 comprises 15 residues. After removal of 0 bases from V and 2 bases from J, the junction contained 1 base not matched to a gene. CDR3 sequence (DNA): TGTGCCAGCAGTTACTCTACTAGCGGGCAAGAGACCCAGTACTTC. As protein: CASSYSTSGQETQYF.

This clonotype was counted between two and nine times. A much larger clone sits a single nucleotide away, making a read error possible. The conserved phenylalanine or tryptophan normally closing the CDR3 is absent here, so this likely arose from a read error. This chain joins TRBV6-5 and TRBJ1-5, with D unclear. The CDR3 contains 11 residues. The germline V gene has CDR1 MNHEY and CDR2 SVGAGI. The V gene lost 2 bases and the J gene lost 12 bases, with 8 bases spanning the gap. CDR3 protein: CASSYLEHQHL. As DNA, the CDR3 is TGTGCCAGCAGTTACCTGGAGCACCAGCATTTG.

The V gene is TRBV6-2 or TRBV6-3, the J gene TRBJ1-2; possible D gene TRBD1, 5 bases. Trimming stripped 0 bases from V and 7 bases from J, with 15 bases between. Germline loops: CDR1 MNHEY, CDR2 SVGEGT. The CDR3 sequence is 15 residues long. The CDR3 here is CASSYSGTPMGGYTF. The CDR3, as DNA: TGTGCCAGCAGTTACTCCGGGACTCCAATGGGTGGCTACACCTTC.

This clonotype was counted many times. The chain carries TRBV6-5 and TRBJ2-5, with no clear D. Germline V gene lookup returns CDR1 MNHEY and CDR2 SVGAGI. The CDR3 extends over 15 amino acids. V was clipped by 1 base and J by 1 base, with 10 bases between them. CDR3 loop: CASSYFSVPQETQYF. In DNA, the CDR3 is TGTGCCAGCAGTTACTTTTCGGTGCCCCAAGAGACCCAGTACTTC.

The rearrangement links TRBV29-1 to TRBJ1-3; D uncertain. V gave up 7 bases and J gave up 1 base, with 5 bases separating them. Germline-derived CDR1 and CDR2 are SQVTM and ANQGSEA. CDR3 length equals 11 residues. CDR3 nucleotides: TGCAGCGCCTCATCTGGAAACACCATATATTTT. This encodes CSASSGNTIYF.